This T cell receptor beta chain was captured by sequencing in a study of CD8 T cells in Susac syndrome. Regarding this clonotype: Its antigen is not known.

Study outcomes and limitations: As the study acknowledged, the number of individuals in its TCR sequencing and HLA analysis was relatively small. When the CD4+ T cell repertoires of patients with Susac syndrome were examined, they did not show any clonal expansion.

Random hexamers were used to reverse transcribe an amount of about 0.45 to 1 ug RNA. immunoSEQ multiplex PCR amplified TCR beta CDR3 across 54 Vbeta, 13 Jbeta. TCRdb passed the immunoSEQ multiplex PCR reads through MiXCR, listing each CDR3 protein once. Of about 200,000 distinct CDR3 sequences in the sample, roughly 91% are singletons; the top ten hold 0.087%. This sequence was found in a human donor with Susac syndrome. Sequenced: CD4+ T cells from PBMCs.

The chain's CDR3 is CSQQGANTEAFF. CDR3 nucleotide sequence: TGCAGCCAACAGGGGGCCAACACTGAAGCTTTCTTT. The chain has TRBV29-1 and TRBJ1-1, with 9 bases fitting TRBD1. Germline CDR1 is SQVTM and CDR2 is ANQGSEA. Trimming removed 8 bases from V and 2 bases from J; junction bases left unmatched: 3. CDR3 length: 12 residues.